This T cell receptor beta chain was sequenced for a study of CD8+CD57+ T cells in acquired aplastic anemia. Template material for TCR beta VDJ and CDR3 profiling consisted of genomic DNA. TCRdb fed the reads into MiXCR, producing one record per CDR3 protein. The data contain around 400,000 distinct CDR3 sequences, about two thirds of them singletons. Germline CDR1 is SNHLY and CDR2 is FYNNEI. The CDR3 numbers 14 amino acids, ends counted. Points on this clonotype: Its antigen is unidentified. The DNA is omitted, as the CDR3 cannot be located on it reliably, and the CDR3 follows TCRdb's listing.

Study-wide points: Both patients and controls carried the same twenty-nine CD8+ CDR3 sequences.

The TCR originated in a human donor in good health, serving as a control. Source material: sorted CD4+, CD8+, or CD8+CD57+ T cells (not recorded which) from PBMCs. This sequence joins TRBV2 and TRBJ1-6. The chain's CDR3 is CASSLDRQDYTFGF.